These 27 T cell receptor beta chains originate from one sample sequenced in a study of CD8 T cells in ankylosing spondylitis. TCRdb reprocessed the 5' RACE reads with MiXCR, giving one entry per CDR3 protein. In the table there are approximately 250,000 distinct CDR3 sequences, 8% to 9% of which are singletons. Sequencing was carried out using blood, either unsorted or a sorted T cell fraction (not recorded which). These receptors all come from a female donor with ankylosing spondylitis or in good health (not recorded which).

This clonotype occurred many times. The chain couples TRBV7-6 to TRBJ2-1; 9 nucleotides match TRBD2. The germline V gene encodes CDR1 SGHVS and CDR2 FNYEAQ. The CDR3 length is 15 residues. The junction had 5 bases not matched to a gene; V was cut back by 3 bases and J by 5 bases. The CDR3 DNA is TGTGCCAGCAGCTTGATAGCGGGAGAACACAATGAGCAGTTCTTC. Amino acid sequence: CASSLIAGEHNEQFF.

The table lists this clonotype with many counts. The chain combines TRBV27 with TRBJ1-3, with no clear D. CDR1 MNHEY and CDR2 SMNVEV come from the germline V gene (reference sequence). The CDR3 runs 15 residues. Trimming removed 6 bases from V and 0 bases from J, with 12 bases in between. CDR3 nucleotides: TGTGCCAGCAGATCCGACCGCTACTCTGGAAACACCATATATTTT. This translates into CASRSDRYSGNTIYF.

The table lists this clonotype with many counts. The CDR3 here is CASSSLRIDGVEQYF. In DNA, the CDR3 is TGTGCCAGCAGTAGCCTCCGAATTGATGGGGTGGAGCAGTACTTC. The genes are TRBV6-2 or TRBV6-3 and TRBJ2-7, with no clear D. This CDR3 has 15 amino acids. V lost 5 bases, J lost 7 bases, and 21 bases lay in between. In germline, CDR1 is MNHEY, CDR2 SVGEGT.

The table lists this clonotype with many counts. The chain recombines TRBV11-2 with TRBJ2-1; a weak D match, TRBD2 (6 bases). The CDR3 runs 12 residues. V was clipped by 6 bases and J by 9 bases, with 12 bases between them. CDR1 is SGHAT, CDR2 FQNNGV, per germline. CDR3 amino acids: CASRLTSIEQFF. CDR3 sequence (DNA): TGTGCCAGCAGGCTGACTAGTATTGAGCAGTTCTTC. The whole variable domain, filled in from reference TRBV11-2 and TRBJ2-1, reads EAGVAQSPRYKIIEKRQSVAFWCNPISGHATLYWYQQILGQGPKLLIQFQNNGVVDDSQLPKDRFSAERLKGVDSTLKIQPAKLEDSAVYLCASRLTSIEQFFGPGTRLTVL.

This clonotype has ten or more counts. V gene TRBV29-1 combines with J gene TRBJ2-4, with D unresolved. The V gene lost 6 bases and the J gene lost 4 bases, with 16 bases spanning the gap. This CDR3 contains 14 residues. Germline loops: CDR1 SQVTM, CDR2 ANQGSEA. CDR3: CSVRTEVQKNIQYF. CDR3 coding DNA: TGCAGCGTACGGACCGAGGTTCAAAAAAACATTCAGTACTTC.

Many counts were recorded for this clonotype. CDR3 bases: TGTGCCAGCAGCTTAGTGGTCGGATGGGGCACAGATACGCAGTATTTT. It codes for CASSLVVGWGTDTQYF. The chain uses TRBV11-2 and TRBJ2-3; D not resolved. CDR1 and CDR2 (germline): SGHAT, FQNNGV. CDR3 length: 16 residues. Trimming took off 1 base at V and 1 base at J, with 12 bases between the two ends.

This clonotype was seen at least ten times. The V call is TRBV28, the J call TRBJ1-2; maybe TRBD1 (6 bases). This CDR3 region has 14 residues. Trimming took off 2 bases at V and 4 bases at J, with 11 bases between the two ends. Germline lookup yields CDR1 MDHEN and CDR2 SYDVKM. CDR3 sequence reads: CASSLTGMGYGYTF. The CDR3 DNA reads as TGTGCCAGCAGTTTAACAGGGATGGGCTATGGCTACACCTTC.

This clonotype was detected ten times or more. The chain carries TRBV20-1 and TRBJ1-1; no definite D call. CDR3 length equals 11 residues. V was clipped by 6 bases and J by 3 bases, with 8 bases between them. CDR1 DFQATT and CDR2 SNEGSKA come from the germline V gene (reference sequence). This CDR3 is CSAQTDTEAFF. Here the CDR3 DNA reads TGCAGTGCCCAAACCGACACTGAAGCTTTCTTT.

Remarks on this clonotype: An end of the junction does not agree with germline; a read error may underlie this. The chain has TRBV19 and TRBJ1-5, with D perhaps matching TRBD1 (5 bases). This CDR3 spans 14 amino acids. The germline V gene has CDR1 LNHDA and CDR2 SQIVND (reference sequence). This CDR3 is CAGSIVGQRQPQHF. The CDR3 nucleotides read TGTGCCGGTAGTATAGTAGGACAACGTCAGCCCCAGCATTTT. The whole variable domain, remainder taken from reference TRBV19 and TRBJ1-5, is DGGITQSPKYLFRKEGQNVTLSCEQNLNHDAMYWYRQDPGQGLRLIYYSQIVNDFQKGDIAEGYSVSREKKESFPLTVTSAQKNPTAFYLCAGSIVGQRQPQHFGDGTRLSIL.

This clonotype appeared many times. This sequence joins TRBV28 and TRBJ1-2; 7 nucleotides agree with TRBD1. With 2 bases clipped from V and 8 bases from J, the junction kept 5 bases outside the gene matches. The length of the CDR3 is 13 residues. Germline CDR1 MDHEN, CDR2 SYDVKM. CDR3 in DNA: TGTGCCAGCAGTTTAGGACAGGACTTGGGCTACACCTTC. It translates to CASSLGQDLGYTF.

This clonotype was picked up many times. The V call is TRBV14, the J call TRBJ1-6; unclear D gene. The germline V gene has CDR1 SGHDN and CDR2 FVKESK. The CDR3 is 15 amino acids. The germline V and J ends were trimmed by 4 bases and 0 bases, with 7 bases remaining between them. CDR3 protein: CASSPWSSYNSPLHF. The CDR3 nucleotides are TGTGCCAGCAGCCCGTGGAGCTCCTATAATTCACCCCTCCACTTT.

This clonotype showed up many times. The gene calls are TRBV29-1 and TRBJ2-7; TRBD1 matches at 9 bases. Germline trimming cut 3 bases from V and 4 bases from J; bases unmatched to any gene: 4. Germline V gives CDR1 SQVTM, CDR2 ANQGSEA. The CDR3 is made up of 13 amino acids. The CDR3 loop reads CSVDGQGQYEQYF. The CDR3 DNA reads as TGCAGCGTTGACGGACAGGGGCAGTACGAGCAGTACTTC.

Ten or more counts support this clonotype. The chain carries TRBV20-1 and TRBJ2-1; D gene ambiguous. This CDR3 region has 15 residues. CDR1 and CDR2 (germline): DFQATT, SNEGSKA (reference sequence). V lost 2 bases and J lost 0, with 11 bases in between. In DNA, the CDR3 is TGCAGTGCTAGACCCCCGTCTAGCTCCTACAATGAGCAGTTCTTC. Its protein is CSARPPSSSYNEQFF.

The V gene is TRBV5-6, the J gene TRBJ2-6, with D maybe TRBD2 (6 bases). Germline V CDR1 and CDR2: SGHDT, YYEEEE. Trimming removed 2 bases at V and 4 bases at J, with 13 bases between. The CDR3 is 16 residues long. The CDR3 sequence is CASSLISAGGANVLTF. The CDR3 nucleotides read TGTGCCAGCAGCTTAATCTCGGCGGGGGGGGCCAACGTCCTGACTTTC. The full variable domain, completed using reference TRBV5-6 and TRBJ2-6, is DAGVTQSPTHLIKTRGQQVTLRCSPKSGHDTVSWYQQALGQGPQFIFQYYEEEERQRGNFPDRFSGHQFPNYSSELNVNALLLGDSALYLCASSLISAGGANVLTFGAGSRLTVL.

A word on this clonotype: Sequence at one end of the junction differs from germline and may be a read error. V usage is TRBV29-1 and J usage is TRBJ2-5, with D possibly TRBD2 on 5 matching bases. The CDR3 extends over 12 amino acids. The germline CDR1 and CDR2 sequences are SQVTM and ANQGSEA. The CDR3 is CSVGQHQEAQYF. CDR3 bases: TGTAGCGTTGGGCAGCACCAAGAGGCCCAGTACTTC. The full variable domain, in which reference TRBV29-1 and TRBJ2-5 provide the parts outside the CDR3, is SAVISQKPSRDICQRGTSLTIQCQVDSQVTMMFWYRQQPGQSLTLIATANQGSEATYESGFVIDKFPISRPNLTFSTLTVSNMSPEDSSIYLCSVGQHQEAQYFGPGTRLLVL.

This clonotype has ten or more counts. J is TRBJ2-5 and V is TRBV28; D might be TRBD1 (5 bases). The V gene lost 7 bases and the J gene lost 7 bases, with 16 bases spanning the gap. This CDR3 comprises 13 residues. CDR1 and CDR2 (germline): MDHEN, SYDVKM. CDR3 in DNA: TGTGCCAGCACCAAAATGGGGCGCCCGACCCAGTACTTC. Its translation: CASTKMGRPTQYF.

This clonotype was counted only a few times. This chain connects TRBV7-2 to TRBJ2-7; D is undetermined. The germline CDR1 and CDR2 sequences are SGHTA and FQGNSA. This CDR3 region has 15 residues. V lost 6 bases and J lost 7, with 22 bases in between. The CDR3 region is CASRPDGGGVGEQYF. For the CDR3, the DNA is TGTGCCAGCAGACCTGATGGCGGTGGGGTAGGGGAGCAGTACTTC.

The chain employs TRBV12-3 or TRBV12-4 and TRBJ1-2; 8 bases are shared with TRBD1. With V trimmed by 5 bases and J by 2 bases, 7 bases remained unmatched. The CDR3 runs to 15 residues. Here the CDR3 reads CASSPRTGQNYGYTF. The CDR3 DNA reads as TGTGCCAGCAGTCCGCGGACAGGGCAGAACTATGGCTACACCTTC.

The chain links TRBV7-2 to TRBJ2-7; unclear D gene. CDR1 and CDR2 (germline): SGHTA, FQGNSA. V gave up 2 bases and J gave up 2 bases, with 7 bases separating them. The CDR3 length is 13 residues. In DNA form, the CDR3 reads TGTGCCAGCAGCTTACTAGGTACCTACGAGCAGTACTTC. Encoded protein: CASSLLGTYEQYF.

This clonotype appeared many times. V usage is TRBV6-2 or TRBV6-3 and J usage is TRBJ2-3; 9 bases fit TRBD1. This CDR3 has 14 residues. Germline loops: CDR1 MNHEY, CDR2 SVGEGT. V gave up 6 bases and J gave up 8 bases; unmatched junction bases: 9. CDR3 in amino acids: CASSHGQGLVTQYF. CDR3 nucleotide sequence: TGTGCCAGCAGCCACGGACAGGGGTTGGTTACGCAGTATTTT.

The table lists this clonotype with many counts. The chain employs TRBV6-1 and TRBJ1-5; D ambiguous. CDR1 is MNHNS and CDR2 is SASEGT in the germline V gene. V gave up 5 bases and J gave up 1 base, with 15 bases separating them. The CDR3 contains 16 residues. CDR3 region: CASSPPPGRSNQPQHF. CDR3 nucleotide sequence: TGTGCCAGCAGTCCGCCCCCGGGGAGGAGCAATCAGCCCCAGCATTTT.

This clonotype has ten or more counts. This rearrangement joins TRBV27 to TRBJ1-1; tentatively, D is TRBD1 (6 bases). The CDR3 consists of 13 residues. V was pared by 5 bases and J by 5 bases, with 12 bases between. CDR1 is MNHEY, CDR2 SMNVEV, per germline (reference sequence). CDR3 nucleotides: TGTGCCAGCAGTAAAGGACAGAAGACTGAAGCTTTCTTT. Translation gives CASSKGQKTEAFF.

The chain recombines TRBV7-2 with TRBJ2-7; a weak D match, TRBD2 (5 bases). V was pared by 1 base and J by 2 bases, with 9 bases between. Germline V lookup: CDR1 SGHTA, CDR2 FQGNSA. CDR3 size: 14 residues. CDR3 region: CASSLGEPPYEQYF. The CDR3 coding sequence is TGTGCCAGCAGCTTAGGGGAGCCCCCCTACGAGCAGTACTTC.

A word on this clonotype: A much larger clonotype is one base distant, so this may be a read error. J is TRBJ2-5 and V is TRBV3-1; either TRBD1 or TRBD2 may fit D (5 bases each). This CDR3 spans 15 amino acids. V was cut by 7 bases and J by 4 bases, with 19 bases left in between. CDR1 and CDR2 (germline): LGHDT, YNNKEL (reference sequence). The CDR3 region has the DNA TGTGCCAGCACCCCATTCCGCGGTGGGGGAGAGACCCAGTACTTC. As protein: CASTPFRGGGETQYF.

This clonotype was found a few times. The chain joins TRBV27 to TRBJ2-1, with 8 bases aligning to TRBD2. Germline CDR1 MNHEY, CDR2 SMNVEV (reference sequence). J was trimmed by 0 bases and V by 5 bases; bases with no gene match: 18. CDR3 length: 20 amino acids. For the CDR3, the DNA is TGTGCCAGCAGTCCCGACTGGCGACTAGCGTCCGTTAGCTCCTACAATGAGCAGTTCTTC. It codes for CASSPDWRLASVSSYNEQFF.

The CDR3 nucleotides are TGTGCCAGCAGCATGCCGGGACAGGGGAACAACGAGCAGTACTTC. It specifies CASSMPGQGNNEQYF. V usage is TRBV7-9 and J usage is TRBJ2-7, with TRBD1 matching over 10 bases. CDR3 size: 15 residues. J lost 5 bases, V lost 5 bases, and 9 bases had no gene match. Germline CDR1 SEHNR, CDR2 FQNEAQ (reference sequence).

This clonotype was found many times. The chain couples TRBV15 to TRBJ2-3; D tentatively reads TRBD1 or TRBD2 (5 bases each). V was pared by 1 base and J by 6 bases, with 14 bases between. This CDR3 region has 15 residues. CDR1 is LNHNV, CDR2 YYDKDF, per germline (reference sequence). The CDR3 nucleotides read TGTGCCACCAGCAGAGTTGGGGACCCGCGGGATACGCAGTATTTT. Translation: CATSRVGDPRDTQYF.